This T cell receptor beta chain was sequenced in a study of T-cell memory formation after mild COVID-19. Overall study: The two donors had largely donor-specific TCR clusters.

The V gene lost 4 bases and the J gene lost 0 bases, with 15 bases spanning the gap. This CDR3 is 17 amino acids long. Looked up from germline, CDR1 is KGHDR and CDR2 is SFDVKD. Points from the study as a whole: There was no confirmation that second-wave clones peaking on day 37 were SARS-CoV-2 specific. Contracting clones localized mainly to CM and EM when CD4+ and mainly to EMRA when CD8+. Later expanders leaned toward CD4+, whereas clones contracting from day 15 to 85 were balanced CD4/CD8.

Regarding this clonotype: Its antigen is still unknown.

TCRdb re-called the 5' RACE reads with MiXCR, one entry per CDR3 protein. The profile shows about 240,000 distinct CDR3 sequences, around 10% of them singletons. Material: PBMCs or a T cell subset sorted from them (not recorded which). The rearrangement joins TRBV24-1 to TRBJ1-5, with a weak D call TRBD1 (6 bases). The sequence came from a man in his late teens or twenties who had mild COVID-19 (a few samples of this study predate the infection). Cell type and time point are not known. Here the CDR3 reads CATSDLQGFYSNQPQHF. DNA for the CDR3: TGTGCCACCAGTGACCTACAGGGATTTTATAGCAATCAGCCCCAGCATTTT.